This T cell receptor beta chain was observed in a study of cytomegalovirus exposure and HLA in healthy donors. Across the study: A data release that came early held roughly 85 million unique TCRs from HLA-typed donors.

The PCR used 60 Vbeta and 13 Jbeta primers. Clones were read by immunoSEQ multiplex PCR, and TCRdb kept only the in-frame ones, dropping some. The repertoire holds fewer than 80,000 clones, about 65% seen once, with roughly 25% in the top ten. Study-wide points: CMV serostatus was the sole immune exposure information available. The classifier was said to identify cytomegalovirus status with high specificity and sensitivity.

A note on this clone: Its antigen is as yet unknown.

The sequence derives from a man aged 50 to 59 in good health and CMV-seropositive. Sequencing was performed on PBMCs.

The CDR3 DNA reads as TGCGCCAGCAGCCAAGGCCGGGACAGGACTTCACCCCTCCACTTT. This gives the protein CASSQGRDRTSPLHF. The V and J genes are TRBV4-1 and TRBJ1-6; 8 bases are a match to TRBD1. With V trimmed by 1 base and J by 9 bases, 5 bases remained unmatched. There are 15 residues in the CDR3. The V gene's germline CDR1 is MGHRA and CDR2 YSYEKL.